This T cell receptor (beta chain) was recovered during a study of blood T cell repertoires in COVID-19. Study-level information: There were acute and convalescent COVID-19 samples, and they came from the United States, Italy and Spain. Sources were T cells, B-cell-depleted T cells, or PBMCs; the material itself was cDNA or gDNA.

In the original processing: Cell counts per sample came from amplifying reference gene primers. Repertoires were generated with immunoSEQ multiplex PCR, while TCRdb's copy carries only in-frame clones and drops some. V and J calls and clone size are given by that table; D and trimming were obtained from the DNA. There are around 58,000 clones in the sample; 90% occur only once, and 13% lies in the top ten. This CDR3 is built from 15 residues. V shed 5 bases and J 7 bases; nucleotides not matched to a gene: 7. The V gene's germline CDR1 is SEHNR and CDR2 FQNEAQ (reference sequence). The sample was peripheral blood. The clonotype was recovered from a man between 60 and 75 years old with active COVID-19. The V and J genes are TRBV7-9 and TRBJ1-6, with 8 positions matching TRBD1. The CDR3, as DNA: TGTGCCAGCAGCCGGGTAACAGGGGGAAATTCACCCCTCCACTTT. The encoded protein is CASSRVTGGNSPLHF.